The clone carrying this T cell receptor (beta chain) was counted once. The sample is drawn from a study of T cell changes during pregnancy in multiple sclerosis. Using immunoSEQ multiplex PCR, the repertoire was profiled, and TCRdb retains in-frame clones only, with some absent. Of tens of thousands of clones listed, roughly 90% are singletons. The V segment lost 6 bases and the J segment 2 bases; nucleotides outside the gene matches: 13. The CDR3 covers 16 residues. The V gene's germline CDR1 is SGDLS and CDR2 YYNGEE. V usage is TRBV9 and J usage is TRBJ2-7; TRBD1 agrees at 8 bases. The receptor was isolated from a female donor in good health, enrolled as a control in a pregnancy study. Sequencing used peripheral blood, obtained in the first trimester of pregnancy. The CDR3 sequence is CASKSGPGQATYEQYF. CDR3 DNA: TGTGCCAGCAAGTCCGGACCGGGACAGGCGACCTACGAGCAGTACTTC. Full variable domain (remainder filled in from reference TRBV9 and TRBJ2-7): DSGVTQTPKHLITATGQRVTLRCSPRSGDLSVYWYQQSLDQGLQFLIQYYNGEERAKGNILERFSAQQFPDLHSELNLSSLELGDSALYFCASKSGPGQATYEQYFGPGTRLTVT.